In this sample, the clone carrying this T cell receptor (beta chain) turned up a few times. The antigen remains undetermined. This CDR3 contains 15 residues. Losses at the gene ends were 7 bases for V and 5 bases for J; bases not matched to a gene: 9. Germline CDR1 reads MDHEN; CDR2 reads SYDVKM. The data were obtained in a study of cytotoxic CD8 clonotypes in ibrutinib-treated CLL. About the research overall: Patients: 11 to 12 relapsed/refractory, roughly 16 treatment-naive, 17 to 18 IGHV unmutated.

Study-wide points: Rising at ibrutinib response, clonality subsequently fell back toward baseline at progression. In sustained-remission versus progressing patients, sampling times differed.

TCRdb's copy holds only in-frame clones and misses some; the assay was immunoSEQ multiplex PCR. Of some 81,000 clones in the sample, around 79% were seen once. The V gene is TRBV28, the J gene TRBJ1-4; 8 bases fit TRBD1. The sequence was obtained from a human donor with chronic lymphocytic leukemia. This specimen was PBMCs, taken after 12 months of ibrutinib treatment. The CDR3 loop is CASTQPGQANEKLFF. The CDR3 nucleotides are TGTGCCAGCACTCAACCGGGACAGGCAAATGAAAAACTGTTTTTT.